The 22 T cell receptor beta chains given below trace back to one sample, sequenced in a study of cytomegalovirus exposure and HLA in healthy donors. The table came from immunoSEQ multiplex PCR; TCRdb's copy has only in-frame clones and leaves some out. Of some 180,000 clones in the sample, around 80% were seen once. The sequencing input was PBMCs. Receptor source: a woman between 25 and 40 years old in good health and CMV-seronegative.

This clone has only one observation. J is TRBJ2-3 and V is TRBV11-3; maybe TRBD1 (7 bases). The CDR3 has 16 residues. CDR1 and CDR2 (germline): SGHNT, YENEEA. Trimming took off 1 base at V and 6 bases at J, with 17 bases between the two ends. As DNA, the CDR3 is TGTGCCAGCAGCTTAGTGGAGGGGGCCCCCGTTGATACGCAGTATTTT. This sequence encodes CASSLVEGAPVDTQYF.

The rearrangement joins TRBV6-1 to TRBJ2-5; possible D gene TRBD2, 7 bases. This CDR3 has 13 amino acids. The ends were cut back, 4 bases at V and 5 bases at J, with 11 bases in the middle. Germline CDR1 is MNHNS and CDR2 is SASEGT. The CDR3 sequence: CASSAGGVETQYF. CDR3 DNA sequence: TGTGCCAGCAGTGCGGGGGGCGTCGAGACCCAGTACTTC.

The chain recombines TRBV7-8 with TRBJ1-2; possible D gene TRBD1, 5 bases. Germline-derived CDR1 and CDR2 are SGHVS and FQNEAQ. The germline V and J ends were trimmed by 3 bases and 5 bases, with 10 bases remaining between them. The CDR3 has 13 residues. The CDR3 nucleotides are TGTGCCAGCAGCTTCCAGGAGGGGTATGGCTACACCTTC. Translation gives CASSFQEGYGYTF.

This clone was seen a single time. The gene calls are TRBV29-1 and TRBJ2-2, with a weak D call TRBD2 (5 bases). This CDR3 is 12 amino acids long. Per germline, CDR1 SQVTM and CDR2 ANQGSEA. Trimming stripped 7 bases from V and 2 bases from J, with 8 bases between. The CDR3 DNA reads as TGCAGCGGAGAGGGAAACACCGGGGAGCTGTTTTTT. It codes for CSGEGNTGELFF.

V and J are TRBV6-1 and TRBJ2-5; possibly TRBD2 for D (6 bases). The CDR3 runs 14 residues. Germline assignment: CDR1 MNHNS and CDR2 SASEGT. Trimming shortened V by 4 bases and J by 1 base, and 10 bases separated the two germline ends. The CDR3 region has the DNA TGTGCCAGCAGTGTGGGGGGAGGCCAAGAGACCCAGTACTTC. This sequence encodes CASSVGGGQETQYF.

This sequence joins TRBV5-1 and TRBJ1-2, with 10 bases aligning to TRBD1. Germline CDR1 is SGHRS and CDR2 is YFSETQ. This CDR3 contains 18 residues. V lost 2 bases to trimming and J lost 3 bases; unmatched junction nucleotides: 13. CDR3 region: CASSFQPPGGTGDYGYTF. The CDR3 DNA follows: TGCGCCAGCAGCTTTCAACCTCCCGGTGGGACAGGGGACTATGGCTACACCTTC.

This clone has only a few counts. The rearrangement joins TRBV18 to TRBJ2-1, with TRBD2 identical over 9 bases. CDR3 size: 15 residues. Losses at the gene ends were 2 bases for V and 10 bases for J; bases not matched to a gene: 9. The germline gives CDR1 KGHSH, CDR2 LQKENI. The CDR3 region is CASSPGGGASGEQFF. The CDR3 DNA follows: TGTGCCAGCTCACCAGGCGGGGGGGCATCAGGAGAGCAGTTCTTC.

The chain recombines TRBV5-1 with TRBJ1-2; 8 positions agree with TRBD1. After removal of 3 bases from V and 3 bases from J, the junction contained 4 bases not matched to a gene. Germline loops: CDR1 SGHRS, CDR2 YFSETQ. This CDR3 comprises 14 residues. CDR3 coding DNA: TGCGCCAGCAGCTCCGACAGGGGATACTATGGCTACACCTTC. Residues: CASSSDRGYYGYTF.

The chain employs TRBV14 and TRBJ2-7; 8 nucleotides line up with TRBD2. Germline loops: CDR1 SGHDN, CDR2 FVKESK. The junction had 9 bases not matched to a gene; V was cut back by 1 base and J by 10 bases. This CDR3 has 14 residues. CDR3: CASSQGSGSFPQYF. CDR3 in DNA: TGTGCCAGCAGCCAAGGGAGCGGGAGCTTTCCTCAGTACTTC.

CDR3 DNA: TGTGCCAGCAGCCCAGGGGGCAGGCGCTATGGCTACACCTTC. Its translation: CASSPGGRRYGYTF. This rearrangement joins TRBV11-3 to TRBJ1-2, with 8 bases identical to TRBD1. The trim removed 5 bases at V and 4 bases at J, leaving 6 bases unmatched. The CDR3 length is 14 residues. CDR1 SGHNT and CDR2 YENEEA come from the germline V gene. Based on the CDR3 plus reference TRBV11-3 and TRBJ1-2, the full variable domain is EAGVVQSPRYKIIEKKQPVAFWCNPISGHNTLYWYLQNLGQGPELLIRYENEEAVDDSQLPKDRFSAERLKGVDSTLKIQPAELGDSAVYLCASSPGGRRYGYTFGSGTRLTVV.

The chain combines TRBV25-1 with TRBJ2-5; maybe TRBD2 (5 bases). Trimming removed 1 base from V and 5 bases from J, with 14 bases in between. Germline V gene lookup returns CDR1 MGHDK and CDR2 SYGVNS. The CDR3 is 15 residues long. The CDR3 loop reads CASSESAGVRETQYF. CDR3 coding DNA: TGTGCCAGCAGTGAATCAGCCGGGGTCCGGGAGACCCAGTACTTC.

J is TRBJ2-1 and V is TRBV7-2; TRBD1 is a possible D gene (5 bases). The V gene lost 3 bases and the J gene lost 10 bases, with 10 bases spanning the gap. CDR3 length: 12 amino acids. Per the germline V gene, CDR1 is SGHTA and CDR2 is FQGNSA. In nucleotides, the CDR3 is TGTGCCAGCAGCTTTTCTAGGGGCGAGCAGTTCTTC. This encodes CASSFSRGEQFF.

This clone was seen at least ten times. J is TRBJ1-5 and V is TRBV2; D is perhaps TRBD1 (6 bases). V was shortened by 6 bases and J by 2 bases, with 11 bases between the two germline ends. The CDR3 has 14 residues. Germline V lookup: CDR1 SNHLY, CDR2 FYNNEI. The CDR3 spells CASSLRQGNQPQHF. CDR3 nucleotides: TGTGCCAGCAGCCTCAGACAGGGCAATCAGCCCCAGCATTTT. The entire variable domain, with the rest obtained from reference TRBV2 and TRBJ1-5, is as follows: EPEVTQTPSHQVTQMGQEVILRCVPISNHLYFYWYRQILGQKVEFLVSFYNNEISEKSEIFDDQFSVERPDGSNFTLKIRSTKLEDSAMYFCASSLRQGNQPQHFGDGTRLSIL.

The CDR3 region has the DNA TGCGCCAGCAGCGAGGTGGGAGGGGAACCCTACGAGCAGTACTTC. It encodes CASSEVGGEPYEQYF. The V gene is TRBV5-1, the J gene TRBJ2-7, with TRBD2 matching 7 bases. The length of the CDR3 is 15 residues. Germline V gene sequence: CDR1 SGHRS, CDR2 YFSETQ. The V segment lost 4 bases and the J segment 2 bases; nucleotides outside the gene matches: 9.

CDR3 nucleotides: TGTGCCAGCAGCACCGGGGGTGAGCAGTTCTTC. Translating gives CASSTGGEQFF. This chain links TRBV11-3 with TRBJ2-1; TRBD2 is a possible D gene (6 bases). The length of the CDR3 is 11 residues. Trimming left V 5 bases short and J 9 bases short, with 8 bases between. The V gene's germline CDR1 is SGHNT and CDR2 YENEEA.

The chain joins TRBV9 to TRBJ2-5, with 9 bases identical to TRBD2. Looked up from germline, CDR1 is SGDLS and CDR2 is YYNGEE. The CDR3 has 15 residues. With V trimmed by 0 bases and J by 4 bases, 4 bases remained unmatched. DNA of the CDR3: TGTGCCAGCAGCGTAGGCGGGAGGGATGGAGAGACCCAGTACTTC. Amino acid sequence: CASSVGGRDGETQYF.

V and J are TRBV7-9 and TRBJ2-7; possibly TRBD1 for D (5 bases). Germline V CDR1 and CDR2: SEHNR, FQNEAQ (reference sequence). V lost 7 bases to trimming and J lost 3 bases, with 10 bases between them. The CDR3 covers 12 residues. CDR3 in DNA: TGTGCCAGCAACAAACAGGACTACGAGCAGTACTTC. This codes for CASNKQDYEQYF.

Here the CDR3 DNA reads TGTGCCAGCAGCCGGGGGGGGATGAACACTGAAGCTTTCTTT. Translated: CASSRGGMNTEAFF. The gene calls are TRBV7-2 and TRBJ1-1, with D possibly TRBD1 on 5 matching bases. Germline V gives CDR1 SGHTA, CDR2 FQGNSA. This CDR3 is built from 14 residues. The germline V and J ends were trimmed by 5 bases and 0 bases, with 10 bases remaining between them. Looking up the rest from reference TRBV7-2 and TRBJ1-1 gives the full variable domain: GAGVSQSPSNKVTEKGKDVELRCDPISGHTALYWYRQSLGQGLEFLIYFQGNSAPDKSGLPSDRFSAERTGGSVSTLTIQRTQQEDSAVYLCASSRGGMNTEAFFGQGTRLTVV.

The chain links TRBV5-1 to TRBJ1-1; the D gene is possibly TRBD1 (6 bases). V was shortened by 3 bases and J by 1 base, with 10 bases between the two germline ends. Germline V lookup: CDR1 SGHRS, CDR2 YFSETQ. This CDR3 is built from 14 residues. CDR3 region: CASSSQGRNTEAFF. The CDR3 DNA reads as TGCGCCAGCAGCTCACAGGGACGGAACACTGAAGCTTTCTTT.

The rearrangement joins TRBV6-1 to TRBJ2-7, with TRBD1 matching 7 bases. Trimming removed 2 bases from V and 2 bases from J; junction bases left unmatched: 9. This CDR3 is built from 16 residues. Germline-derived CDR1 and CDR2 are MNHNS and SASEGT. The CDR3 DNA reads TGTGCCAGCAGTGAACTTCAGCGGCAGGGGGCCTACGAGCAGTACTTC. It specifies CASSELQRQGAYEQYF.

This clone was recorded a few times. V and J are TRBV6-4 and TRBJ1-5, with D uncertain. V was trimmed by 4 bases and J by 5 bases, leaving 9 bases between them. Germline V gene lookup returns CDR1 MRHNA and CDR2 SNTAGT. This CDR3 spans 13 amino acids. The CDR3 bases are TGTGCCAGCAGTGGTAACGCAGATCAGCCCCAGCATTTT. As protein: CASSGNADQPQHF.

This chain uses TRBV2 with TRBJ2-7, with 12 bases matching TRBD2. Germline V lookup: CDR1 SNHLY, CDR2 FYNNEI. The CDR3 runs 14 residues. Trimming removed 6 bases from V and 3 bases from J; junction bases left unmatched: 3. CDR3 nucleotide sequence: TGTGCCAGCAGCGGACTAGCGGGGATCTACGAGCAGTACTTC. It translates to CASSGLAGIYEQYF.